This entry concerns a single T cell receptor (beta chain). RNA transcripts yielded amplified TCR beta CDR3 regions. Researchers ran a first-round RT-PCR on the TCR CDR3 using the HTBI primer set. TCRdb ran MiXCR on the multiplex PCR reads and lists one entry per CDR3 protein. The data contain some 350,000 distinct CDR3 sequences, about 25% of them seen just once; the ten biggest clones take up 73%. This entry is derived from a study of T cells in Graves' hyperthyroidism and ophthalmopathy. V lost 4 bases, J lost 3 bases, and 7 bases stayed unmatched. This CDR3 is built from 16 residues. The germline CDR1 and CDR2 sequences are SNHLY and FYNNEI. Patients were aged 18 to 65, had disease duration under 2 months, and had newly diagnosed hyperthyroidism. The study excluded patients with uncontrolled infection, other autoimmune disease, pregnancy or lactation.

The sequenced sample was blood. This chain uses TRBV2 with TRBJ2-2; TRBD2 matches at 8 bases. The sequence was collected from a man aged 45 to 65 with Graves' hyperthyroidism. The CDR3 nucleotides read TGTGCCAGCAGTGGCGCTAGCGGGTCGGACACCGGGGAGCTGTTTTTT. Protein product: CASSGASGSDTGELFF.